This T cell receptor beta chain was sequenced in a study of radiotherapy plus CTLA-4 blockade in lung cancer. As for the study in general: Objective response was observed in roughly a sixth of patients, and disease control in approximately 33%.

Profiling relied on immunoSEQ multiplex PCR, and the TCRdb table lists in-frame clones only, not all of them. Found here are 45,000 or so clones, roughly 76% of them singletons; the top ten hold about 9%. Receiving focal radiation plus CTLA-4 blockade with ipilimumab were patients who had chemo-refractory metastatic non-small-cell lung cancer. The V end lost 4 bases, the J end lost 1 base, and 7 bases lay between the germline ends. The CDR3 contains 13 residues. Germline V gene data show CDR1 as ENHRY and CDR2 as SYGVKD. Specimen: peripheral blood, collected from a patient treated with radiotherapy plus ipilimumab. This TCR came from a human donor with non-small cell lung cancer who had stable disease on radiotherapy plus ipilimumab. The chain couples TRBV10-3 to TRBJ2-5, with D possibly being TRBD2 (5 bases). The CDR3 is CAISGERQETQYF. The CDR3 DNA reads as TGTGCCATCAGTGGGGAGCGCCAAGAGACCCAGTACTTC.